This T cell receptor beta chain was captured by sequencing in a study of long-term antiretroviral therapy in people with HIV. On the study more broadly: Samples collected earliest predate the 2015 immediate-ART recommendation by about a decade.

Survey-level immunoSEQ v3.0 assays were run. Sequencing was designed to cover roughly 40,000-50,000 T-cell genomes in each sample. Repertoires were generated with immunoSEQ multiplex PCR, while TCRdb's copy carries only in-frame clones and drops some. The sample includes about 22,000 clones, roughly 86% of them seen just once. Treatment of all HIV participants took place in the United States. V lost 4 bases, J lost 9 bases, and 8 bases stayed unmatched. The germline CDR1 and CDR2 sequences are SGHRS and YFSETQ. The CDR3 is 16 residues long. The source is a man aged 60 to 75 with HIV. The rearrangement links TRBV5-1 to TRBJ1-6; 12 bases map to TRBD1. The sample in question was unsorted PBMCs, obtained 1.3 years after starting antiretroviral therapy. The CDR3 nucleotides read TGCGCCAGCAGCGGGGGGACAGGGGGCGAAAGTTCACCCCTCCACTTT. This encodes CASSGGTGGESSPLHF.